This TCR beta chain was profiled in a study of vaccination and CD4 T cells after COVID-19. Treatment described: roughly 11-day PBMC culture with coronavirus spike peptide pools or control peptides (ViraFEST assay). With the Oncomine TCR Beta short-read assay, DNA from cultured CD4+ T cells was sequenced. The genomic DNA was obtained from cultured CD4+ T cells by extraction with the QIAamp micro DNA kit. Via MiXCR, TCRdb re-called the PCR reads, giving one row per CDR3 protein. This table holds about 18,000 distinct CDR3 sequences, roughly 56% found once. In this sample, this clonotype turned up once. Its antigen is not identified. The length of the CDR3 is 16 residues. Germline V lookup: CDR1 SGHTA, CDR2 FQGNSA. The ends were cut back, 7 bases at V and 2 bases at J, with 15 bases in the middle.

The input for sequencing was CD4+ T cells from blood, cultured in vitro, taken after SARS-CoV-2 vaccination. The TCR originated in a human donor who had recovered from COVID-19. The chain is built from TRBV7-2 and TRBJ1-6, with D tentatively TRBD1 (6 bases). This CDR3 reads CASTTKGGAYNSPLHF. DNA for the CDR3: TGTGCCAGCACCACAAAGGGGGGTGCCTATAATTCACCCCTCCACTTT.